Here is one T cell receptor beta chain with its context. Assay: immunoSEQ multiplex PCR; the TCRdb copy retains only in-frame clones and omits some. The data show 90,000 to 150,000 clones, with over 65% seen just once and approximately 0.86% held by the top ten. This entry comes from a study of blood T cell repertoires in COVID-19. Germline lookup yields CDR1 MNHEY and CDR2 SVGAGI. Deletions cut 5 bases from V and 5 bases from J, with 19 bases between. The CDR3 runs 15 residues. The rearrangement joins TRBV6-5 to TRBJ2-7; D is perhaps TRBD2 (5 bases). Material for sequencing was peripheral blood. The TCR sequence derives from a human donor with acute or convalescent COVID-19. The donor label of this sample is uncertain. CDR3 bases: TGTGCCAGCAGTCAAAGCGGTGCAGGCGGCGACGAGCAGTACGTC. Translated, it gives CASSQSGAGGDEQYV.